Following are 11 T cell receptor beta chains from one sample sequenced in a study of cytomegalovirus exposure and HLA in healthy donors. The protocol was immunoSEQ multiplex PCR, while the TCRdb copy is restricted to in-frame clones and leaves out a portion. The table has around 240,000 clones, 90% seen once. What was sequenced was PBMCs. These receptors all stem from a woman aged 18 to 35 in good health and CMV-seronegative.

This chain joins TRBV6-5 and TRBJ2-5, with 8 bases identical to TRBD1. The CDR3 loop spans 14 amino acids. V lost 6 bases to trimming and J lost 6 bases; unmatched junction nucleotides: 9. Germline V CDR1 and CDR2: MNHEY, SVGAGI. The CDR3 sequence is CASRMTGAGKTQYF. CDR3 DNA: TGTGCCAGCAGGATGACAGGGGCGGGGAAGACCCAGTACTTC.

In nucleotides, the CDR3 is TGTGCCAGCAGTACCCCTAGCGGGCGGGACACCGGGGAGCTGTTTTTT. Translating it yields CASSTPSGRDTGELFF. V usage is TRBV6-6 and J usage is TRBJ2-2, with 8 bases lining up with TRBD2. CDR1 and CDR2 from the germline V gene are MNHNY and SVGAGI (reference sequence). The CDR3 is 16 amino acids. V lost 5 bases and J lost 3; bases outside the gene matches: 8.

The rearrangement uses TRBV6-5 and TRBJ1-1; D not resolved. Germline V gene sequence: CDR1 MNHEY, CDR2 SVGAGI. V lost 5 bases, J lost 7 bases, and 11 bases lay in between. The CDR3 extends over 12 amino acids. The CDR3 nucleotides read TGTGCCAGCAGTCCCCGCGGCCGTGAAGCTTTCTTT. Its translation is CASSPRGREAFF.

This clone came up a few times. This sequence joins TRBV28 and TRBJ1-6, with 9 positions matching TRBD1. Germline CDR1 reads MDHEN; CDR2 reads SYDVKM. The CDR3 totals 16 residues. J lost 9 bases, V lost 6 bases, and 12 bases had no gene match. This CDR3 is CASRSTGGNRGSPLHF. The DNA of the CDR3 is TGTGCCAGCAGATCGACAGGGGGGAATCGTGGTTCACCCCTCCACTTT.

V usage is TRBV6-6 and J usage is TRBJ2-2; unclear D gene. Per the germline V gene, CDR1 is MNHNY and CDR2 is SVGAGI (reference sequence). The ends were cut back, 4 bases at V and 0 bases at J, with 12 bases in the middle. The CDR3 spans 16 residues. The CDR3: CASSSGDTANTGELFF. CDR3 in DNA: TGTGCCAGCAGTTCAGGTGACACCGCGAACACCGGGGAGCTGTTTTTT.

This chain links TRBV10-3 with TRBJ1-2, with TRBD1 matching over 9 bases. V trimming: 6 bases; J trimming: 4 bases; junction bases outside the gene matches: 6. Germline V gene data show CDR1 as ENHRY and CDR2 as SYGVKD. This CDR3 region has 14 residues. CDR3 in amino acids: CAISPGQGTYGYTF. CDR3 DNA: TGTGCCATCAGCCCGGGACAGGGAACCTATGGCTACACCTTC.

This chain uses TRBV30 with TRBJ2-1, with TRBD2 matching 9 bases. Per germline, CDR1 GTSNPN and CDR2 SVGIG (reference sequence). The CDR3 has 14 residues. Trimming cost V 2 bases and J 7 bases; bases outside gene matches: 6. The CDR3 reads CAWSNLAGINEQFF. The CDR3 region has the DNA TGTGCCTGGAGTAACCTAGCGGGGATTAATGAGCAGTTCTTC.

This clone appeared a few times. The chain recombines TRBV12-2 with TRBJ1-2; the table's D call TRBD1 went unverified against the DNA. TRBV12-2 is a listed pseudogene. The CDR3 runs 15 residues. CDR3 coding DNA: TGTGCAAGTCGCCCCCAGGGGATTTCGGACTATGGCTACACCTTC. Translated: CASRPQGISDYGYTF.

Only one count was recorded for this clone. The V gene is TRBV18, the J gene TRBJ1-5; TRBD1 might be the D (5 bases). CDR3 length: 16 residues. V was clipped by 3 bases and J by 3 bases, with 15 bases between them. Per the germline V gene, CDR1 is KGHSH and CDR2 is LQKENI. CDR3 nucleotide sequence: TGTGCCAGCTCACCGGGGTTGGAGGGGCACAATCAGCCCCAGCATTTT. Translating gives CASSPGLEGHNQPQHF.

The J gene is TRBJ2-1, the V gene TRBV15; 11 nucleotides line up with TRBD2. Germline CDR1 and CDR2: LNHNV and YYDKDF (reference sequence). Losses at the gene ends were 3 bases for V and 3 bases for J; bases not matched to a gene: 10. CDR3 size: 18 residues. The CDR3 nucleotides read TGTGCCACCAGCAGTTTCAAACTAGCGGGGGACATCTACAATGAGCAGTTCTTC. It codes for CATSSFKLAGDIYNEQFF.

This chain uses TRBV9 with TRBJ2-1; 7 positions agree with TRBD1. J gave up 7 bases and V 5 bases, and 9 bases lay outside the gene matches. CDR3 length: 14 amino acids. Germline assignment: CDR1 SGDLS and CDR2 YYNGEE. DNA for the CDR3: TGTGCCAGCAGTGCCGGGACAGACACAAATGAGCAGTTCTTC. This translates into CASSAGTDTNEQFF.